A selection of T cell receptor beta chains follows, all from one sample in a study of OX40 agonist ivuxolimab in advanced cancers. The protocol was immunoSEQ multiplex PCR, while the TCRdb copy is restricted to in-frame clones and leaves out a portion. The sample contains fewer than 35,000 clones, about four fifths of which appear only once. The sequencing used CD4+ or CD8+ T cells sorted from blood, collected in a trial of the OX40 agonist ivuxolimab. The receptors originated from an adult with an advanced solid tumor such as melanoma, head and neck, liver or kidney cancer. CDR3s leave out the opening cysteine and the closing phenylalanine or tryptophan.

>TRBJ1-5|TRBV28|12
ASSLGQGFQPQH
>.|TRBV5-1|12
ASSLRDRVDEQY
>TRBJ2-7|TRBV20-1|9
SAMTDYEQY
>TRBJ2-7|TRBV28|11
ASSPGQGYEQY
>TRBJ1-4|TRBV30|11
AWSRDMGEKLF
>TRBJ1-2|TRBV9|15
ASSVAPGEGASYGYT
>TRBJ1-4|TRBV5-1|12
ASSFQGSNEKLF
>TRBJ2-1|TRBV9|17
ASSVAPLGGFGLGNEQF
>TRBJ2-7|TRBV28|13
ASSLPGQGFNEQY
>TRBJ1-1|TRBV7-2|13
ASSPRRTHNTEAF
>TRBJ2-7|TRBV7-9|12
ASSPHYSPGEQY
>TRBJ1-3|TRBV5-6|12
ASSIRDRGDTIY
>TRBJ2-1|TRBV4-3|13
AGSQETGKLNEQF
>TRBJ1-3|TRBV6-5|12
ASSSDTSGNTIY
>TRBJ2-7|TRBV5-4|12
ASREDSDSYEQY
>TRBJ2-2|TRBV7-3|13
ASSLGQKSTGELF
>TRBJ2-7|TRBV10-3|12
ATSTGGLSYEQY
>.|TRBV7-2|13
ASSPEGATSYEQY
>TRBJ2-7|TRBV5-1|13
ASNDGQGRSYEQY
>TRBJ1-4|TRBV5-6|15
ASSRGQGVATNEKLF
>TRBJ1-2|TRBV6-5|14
ASSSEVRGLGYGYT
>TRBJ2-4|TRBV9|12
ASSVVDRASIQY
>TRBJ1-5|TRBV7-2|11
ASSLGDPWPQH
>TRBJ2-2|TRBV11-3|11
ASSLSGLGELF
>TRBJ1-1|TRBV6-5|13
ASSYDGGRVTEAF
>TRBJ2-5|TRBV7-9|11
ASSAQYRETQY
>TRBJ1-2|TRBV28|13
ASSHRGQGGYGYT
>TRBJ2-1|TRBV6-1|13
ASSEGLAGRGEQF
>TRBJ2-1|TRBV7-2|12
ASSSRQGVGEQF
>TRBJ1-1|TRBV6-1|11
ASSLVANTEAF
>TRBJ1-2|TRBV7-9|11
ASSRDWGDGYT
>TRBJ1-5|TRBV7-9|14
ASSSSRTGGDQPQH
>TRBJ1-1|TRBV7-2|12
ASSLVGGGEKAF
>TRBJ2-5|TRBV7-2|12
ASSPGGYQETQY
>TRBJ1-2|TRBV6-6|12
ASSQLGGFDGYT
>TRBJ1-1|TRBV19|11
ASRLVGGTEAF
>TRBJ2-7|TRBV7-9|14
ASSGHRGRDSYEQY
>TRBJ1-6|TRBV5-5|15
ASSLAPDPSSNSPLH
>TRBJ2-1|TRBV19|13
ASSIVSSAGNEQF
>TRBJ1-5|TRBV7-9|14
ASSLAGGWGNQPQH
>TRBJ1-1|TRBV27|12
ASSGLVMNTEAF
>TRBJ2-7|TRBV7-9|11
ASSSVITGKQY
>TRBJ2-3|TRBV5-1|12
ASSLDRAEDTQY
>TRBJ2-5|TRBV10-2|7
ASGETQY
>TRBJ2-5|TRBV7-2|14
ASSLVLAGVGETQY
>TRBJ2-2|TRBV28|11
ASRTTGTGELF
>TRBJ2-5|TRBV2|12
ASSDKQARETQY
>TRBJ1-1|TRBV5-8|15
ASPSGQGAIRRTEAF
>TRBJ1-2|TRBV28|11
ASSLGTGVGYT
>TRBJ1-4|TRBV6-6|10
ASSRQGEKLF
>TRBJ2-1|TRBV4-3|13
ASSQDRGPTNEQF
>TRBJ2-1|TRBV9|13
ASSVGEGPYNEQF
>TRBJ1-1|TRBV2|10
ASEVRRTEAF
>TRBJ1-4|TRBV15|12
ATSLSNSGEKLF
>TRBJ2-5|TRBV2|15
ASLGLAGGRRQETQY